The 32 T cell receptor beta chains reported below all come from one sample, sequenced in a study of blood T cells in healthy people across ages. A second about 7 to 12 cycle PCR used barcoded and J-beta primers. TCRdb called the 5' RACE reads again in MiXCR, with one record for every CDR3 protein. Among about a million distinct CDR3 sequences listed, roughly 51% were seen once. The sample consisted of blood. These receptors originate from a woman aged 60-75 years in good health.

This clonotype was seen repeatedly, ten times or more. The chain uses TRBV12-3 or TRBV12-4 and TRBJ2-7, with TRBD2 matching 9 bases. The CDR3 consists of 15 residues. Trimming cost V 4 bases and J 0 bases; bases outside gene matches: 4. The CDR3 DNA sequence: TGTGCCAGCAGTTCCGCGGGAGGGGGCTCCTACGAGCAGTACTTC. Protein product: CASSSAGGGSYEQYF.

The V call is TRBV20-1, the J call TRBJ2-1, with 10 bases aligning to TRBD2. J gave up 1 base and V 3 bases, and 6 bases lay outside the gene matches. Germline V gives CDR1 DFQATT, CDR2 SNEGSKA (reference sequence). This CDR3 is 16 amino acids long. For the CDR3, the DNA is TGCAGTGCTAGGGATACTAGCGGGAAGTCCTACAATGAGCAGTTCTTC. Its protein is CSARDTSGKSYNEQFF.

In the case of this clonotype: Mismatch with germline at one junction end may stem from a read error. This rearrangement joins TRBV12-3 or TRBV12-4 to TRBJ2-7; 8 positions match TRBD1. CDR3 length equals 15 residues. CDR3: CASTITRTGFYGQYF. For the CDR3, the DNA is TGTGCCAGCACCATCACCAGGACAGGGTTTTACGGGCAGTACTTC.

This clonotype was picked up a small number of times. The genes are TRBV4-1 and TRBJ1-4, with 7 bases lining up with TRBD1. The CDR3 is 15 amino acids. Trimming cost V 0 bases and J 6 bases; bases outside gene matches: 4. Germline V gene lookup returns CDR1 MGHRA and CDR2 YSYEKL. The CDR3 coding sequence is TGCGCCAGCAGCCAAGAAGACAGGGAATATGAAAAACTGTTTTTT. Translating gives CASSQEDREYEKLFF.

CDR3 loop: CSAPRTSGRDNEQFF. CDR3 DNA sequence: TGCAGTGCTCCACGGACTAGCGGGAGGGACAATGAGCAGTTCTTC. The chain links TRBV20-1 to TRBJ2-1, with TRBD2 matching over 15 bases. J was trimmed by 5 bases and V by 5 bases; bases with no gene match: 4. This CDR3 is 15 amino acids long. The germline gives CDR1 DFQATT, CDR2 SNEGSKA (reference sequence).

The chain joins TRBV4-2 to TRBJ2-5; 9 nucleotides line up with TRBD2. J lost 1 base, V lost 4 bases, and 4 bases had no gene match. Germline CDR1 reads LGHNA; CDR2 reads YNFKEQ. CDR3 length equals 15 residues. The CDR3, as DNA: TGTGCCAGCAGCCCCAGACTAGCGGCCCAAGAGACCCAGTACTTC. This codes for CASSPRLAAQETQYF.

The table lists this clonotype with many counts. The chain is built from TRBV28 and TRBJ2-3, with 9 bases fitting TRBD2. V shed 8 bases, J shed 4 bases, and the junction held 10 bases outside the gene matches. This CDR3 is built from 15 residues. The V gene's germline CDR1 is MDHEN and CDR2 SYDVKM. The CDR3 DNA reads TGTGCCAGCCATCCCCGCGGGAGGGCGGCAGATACGCAGTATTTT. Translated: CASHPRGRAADTQYF.

The chain links TRBV29-1 to TRBJ1-5; no clear D. Trimming left V 7 bases short and J 8 bases short, with 12 bases between. This CDR3 region has 11 residues. Germline-derived CDR1 and CDR2 are SQVTM and ANQGSEA. The CDR3: CSGGDGEPQHF. The CDR3 DNA reads TGCAGCGGTGGTGATGGGGAGCCCCAGCATTTT.

J is TRBJ2-7 and V is TRBV20-1, with unresolved D. Per the germline V gene, CDR1 is DFQATT and CDR2 is SNEGSKA (reference sequence). V gave up 2 bases and J gave up 2 bases, with 10 bases separating them. The CDR3 has 13 amino acids. CDR3 nucleotide sequence: TGCAGTGCTAGATCATCCCATACCTACGAGCAGTACTTC. This codes for CSARSSHTYEQYF.

In this sample, this clonotype turned up once. The rearrangement links TRBV27 to TRBJ2-7; D unclear. The J call may be wrong; the DNA end is better matched by TRBJ2-5. Per germline, CDR1 MNHEY and CDR2 SMNVEV (reference sequence). The CDR3 sequence is 16 residues long. Here the CDR3 reads CASSLLIPAVAETQYF. The DNA for the CDR3 is TGTGCCAGCAGTTTATTGATCCCCGCGGTGGCAGAGACCCAGTACTTC.

V and J are TRBV29-1 and TRBJ2-5; TRBD1 matches 9 bases. The germline gives CDR1 SQVTM, CDR2 ANQGSEA. The CDR3 length is 14 residues. V lost 3 bases, J lost 3 bases, and 5 bases stayed unmatched. CDR3 in amino acids: CSVDNRDREETQYF. CDR3 bases: TGCAGCGTTGACAACCGGGACAGGGAAGAGACCCAGTACTTC.

This clonotype has ten or more counts. This sequence joins TRBV27 and TRBJ2-3; 7 bases match TRBD1. Germline CDR1 MNHEY, CDR2 SMNVEV (reference sequence). The CDR3 is 14 residues long. Trimming at V came to 5 bases and at J to 5 bases, leaving 7 bases not matched to a gene. The CDR3 DNA reads as TGTGCCAGCAGTCCGACAGGGTTGGGAGATACGCAGTATTTT. Protein product: CASSPTGLGDTQYF.

This clonotype was seen more than once but under ten times. CDR3 DNA sequence: TGTGCCAGCAGTTCCGGGCCTTACGAGGGGCCGAGCTCCTACGAGCAGTACTTC. Amino acid sequence: CASSSGPYEGPSSYEQYF. The chain couples TRBV27 to TRBJ2-7; D is tentatively TRBD1 or TRBD2 (5 bases each). CDR3 length: 18 amino acids. Trimming pared 4 bases from V and 0 bases from J, leaving 22 bases between. Germline-derived CDR1 and CDR2 are MNHEY and SMNVEV (reference sequence).

This chain connects TRBV15 to TRBJ1-2, with D unresolved. This CDR3 has 15 residues. Germline V lookup: CDR1 LNHNV, CDR2 YYDKDF (reference sequence). V lost 1 base to trimming and J lost 0 bases, with 9 bases between them. The CDR3 loop is CATSRGLATNYGYTF. The CDR3 DNA reads as TGTGCCACCAGCAGAGGTCTGGCAACTAACTATGGCTACACCTTC.

The chain couples TRBV28 to TRBJ2-7; D possibly matches TRBD1 or TRBD2 (5 bases each). Trimming removed 7 bases at V and 4 bases at J, with 20 bases between. There are 15 residues in the CDR3. Looked up from germline, CDR1 is MDHEN and CDR2 is SYDVKM. As DNA, the CDR3 is TGTGCCAGCACCAAGGGGCGACTACTCATATACGAGCAGTACTTC. Protein product: CASTKGRLLIYEQYF.

This chain links TRBV6-5 with TRBJ2-3, with D hard to call. V was pared by 7 bases and J by 4 bases, with 9 bases between. This CDR3 has 12 residues. CDR1 is MNHEY, CDR2 SVGAGI, per germline. CDR3 DNA: TGTGCCAGCACAGGTTATGCAGATACGCAGTATTTT. Translation gives CASTGYADTQYF.

The count of this clonotype is one. The genes are TRBV12-3 or TRBV12-4 and TRBJ2-5, with 12 bases aligning to TRBD2. After removal of 7 bases from V and 5 bases from J, the junction contained 11 bases not matched to a gene. The CDR3 loop spans 16 amino acids. CDR3 loop: CASTMGLAGGPETQYF. The CDR3 DNA sequence: TGTGCCAGCACCATGGGGCTAGCGGGAGGGCCGGAGACCCAGTACTTC.

The chain joins TRBV20-1 to TRBJ1-2, with 9 positions matching TRBD1. CDR3 size: 15 residues. The trim removed 0 bases at V and 5 bases at J, leaving 7 bases unmatched. Germline loops: CDR1 DFQATT, CDR2 SNEGSKA (reference sequence). The CDR3: CSARDPGQGMYGYTF. The DNA for the CDR3 is TGCAGTGCTAGAGATCCGGGACAGGGCATGTATGGCTACACCTTC.

A single count supports this clonotype. V and J are TRBV7-6 and TRBJ2-7; D possibly corresponds to TRBD1 (5 bases). The end of the DNA aligns better with TRBJ2-4, so the J call may be wrong. The CDR3 consists of 15 residues. Germline V lookup: CDR1 SGHVS, CDR2 FNYEAQ. The CDR3 spells CASSPDPGRQGIQYF. Here the CDR3 DNA reads TGTGCCAGCAGTCCAGACCCGGGCCGTCAGGGCATTCAGTACTTC.

The genes are TRBV2 and TRBJ2-1; 15 positions match TRBD2. The J call may be mistaken, given a closer DNA end match to TRBJ2-7. This CDR3 spans 16 amino acids. CDR1 and CDR2 from the germline V gene are SNHLY and FYNNEI. As DNA, the CDR3 is TGTGCCAGCAGTGAAGAGGGACTAGCGGGAGGCAATGAGCAGTACTTC. Translating it yields CASSEEGLAGGNEQYF.

On this clonotype itself: Possible read error: a much larger clone is one base away. The chain joins TRBV29-1 to TRBJ2-5; weak D call: TRBD1 (6 bases). The length of the CDR3 is 15 residues. Germline lookup yields CDR1 SQVTM and CDR2 ANQGSEA. The CDR3 is CGVASGTSKQETQYF. For the CDR3, the DNA is TGCGGCGTTGCATCTGGGACAAGTAAACAAGAGACCCAGTACTTC.

The chain joins TRBV13 to TRBJ1-5; D remains ambiguous. From germline, CDR1 is PRHDT and CDR2 FYEKMQ (reference sequence). The CDR3 length is 11 residues. Trimming pared 4 bases from V and 7 bases from J, leaving 5 bases between. This CDR3 reads CASSSLQPQHF. The CDR3 region has the DNA TGTGCCAGCAGCTCCCTCCAGCCCCAGCATTTT.

This clonotype came up once. V and J are TRBV27 and TRBJ2-7; D not certain. The CDR3 is 14 residues long. V dropped 4 bases and J dropped 2 bases, with 12 bases sitting between them. Germline V lookup: CDR1 MNHEY, CDR2 SMNVEV (reference sequence). CDR3 sequence: CASSSRTPPYEQYF. Written as DNA, the CDR3 is TGTGCCAGCAGTTCAAGGACGCCGCCCTACGAGCAGTACTTC.

This chain uses TRBV6-2 or TRBV6-3 with TRBJ2-4; 7 positions match TRBD2. This CDR3 has 17 residues. CDR1 MNHEY and CDR2 SVGEGT come from the germline V gene. V lost 11 bases and J lost 3; bases outside the gene matches: 19. DNA for the CDR3: TGTGCCGGCTCCCCTCGGGGGGAGAGAATGGGCAAAAACATTCAGTACTTC. This sequence encodes CAGSPRGERMGKNIQYF.

V gene TRBV5-1 combines with J gene TRBJ2-4; 11 positions agree with TRBD1. From germline, CDR1 is SGHRS and CDR2 YFSETQ. The V gene end was trimmed by 0 bases and the J gene end by 10 bases; junction bases not matched to a gene: 6. CDR3 length equals 15 residues. CDR3 amino acids: CASSLGKGTGGIQYF. The CDR3 DNA reads TGCGCCAGCAGCTTGGGGAAAGGGACAGGGGGGATTCAGTACTTC.

At least ten counts were recorded for this clonotype. This sequence joins TRBV20-1 and TRBJ2-5; 7 nucleotides align to TRBD1. There are 12 residues in the CDR3. J was trimmed by 5 bases and V by 3 bases; bases with no gene match: 3. Germline CDR1 DFQATT, CDR2 SNEGSKA (reference sequence). In nucleotides, the CDR3 is TGCAGTGCTAGGCGAGGGGGCGAGACCCAGTACTTC. This gives the protein CSARRGGETQYF.

The chain couples TRBV6-2 or TRBV6-3 to TRBJ1-2; D gene unclear. The CDR3 covers 12 residues. Trimming pared 5 bases from V and 7 bases from J, leaving 11 bases between. In germline, CDR1 is MNHEY, CDR2 SVGEGT. The CDR3 reads CASSRRGAGYTF. Here the CDR3 DNA reads TGTGCCAGCAGTCGACGAGGAGCTGGCTACACCTTC.

The DNA of the CDR3 is TGCGCCAGCAGCCAGGACCGGAGTTCACCCCTCCACTTT. Protein product: CASSQDRSSPLHF. The V gene is TRBV4-1, the J gene TRBJ1-6; D unclear. CDR1 and CDR2 from the germline V gene are MGHRA and YSYEKL. Between the trimmed V and J ends, which lost 3 bases and 9 bases, there was a span of 9 bases. The CDR3 is made up of 13 amino acids.

The CDR3 nucleotides are TGCGCCAGCAAAGTTGCGTTGGGGTCCAGGGTGGATAATGAGCAGTTCTTC. Amino acids: CASKVALGSRVDNEQFF. The chain has TRBV5-1 and TRBJ2-1; D is perhaps TRBD1 (5 bases). The V end lost 6 bases, the J end lost 7 bases, and 26 bases lay between the germline ends. Germline CDR1 SGHRS, CDR2 YFSETQ. CDR3 size: 17 residues.

The V call is TRBV10-3, the J call TRBJ2-1; the D call may be TRBD1 or TRBD2 (5 bases each). The CDR3 covers 13 residues. V was trimmed by 6 bases and J by 5 bases, leaving 11 bases between them. The V gene's germline CDR1 is ENHRY and CDR2 SYGVKD. CDR3 nucleotide sequence: TGTGCCATCAGCCCAATGGGGGACAATGAGCAGTTCTTC. It is translated as CAISPMGDNEQFF.

The chain combines TRBV20-1 with TRBJ2-1; TRBD1 agrees at 9 bases. The J call is in doubt because the DNA end fits TRBJ2-7 better. Per the germline V gene, CDR1 is DFQATT and CDR2 is SNEGSKA (reference sequence). The CDR3 is 15 residues long. CDR3 nucleotide sequence: TGCAGTGCCCGGACAGGGGAGGGGGTCTACAATGAGCAGTACTTC. It translates to CSARTGEGVYNEQYF.

The chain uses TRBV12-3 or TRBV12-4 and TRBJ2-3; D possibly corresponds to TRBD1 (5 bases). The length of the CDR3 is 15 residues. V gave up 5 bases and J gave up 3 bases, with 15 bases separating them. This CDR3 reads CASSLGAVKTDTQYF. CDR3 bases: TGTGCCAGCAGTCTAGGGGCAGTCAAAACAGATACGCAGTATTTT.